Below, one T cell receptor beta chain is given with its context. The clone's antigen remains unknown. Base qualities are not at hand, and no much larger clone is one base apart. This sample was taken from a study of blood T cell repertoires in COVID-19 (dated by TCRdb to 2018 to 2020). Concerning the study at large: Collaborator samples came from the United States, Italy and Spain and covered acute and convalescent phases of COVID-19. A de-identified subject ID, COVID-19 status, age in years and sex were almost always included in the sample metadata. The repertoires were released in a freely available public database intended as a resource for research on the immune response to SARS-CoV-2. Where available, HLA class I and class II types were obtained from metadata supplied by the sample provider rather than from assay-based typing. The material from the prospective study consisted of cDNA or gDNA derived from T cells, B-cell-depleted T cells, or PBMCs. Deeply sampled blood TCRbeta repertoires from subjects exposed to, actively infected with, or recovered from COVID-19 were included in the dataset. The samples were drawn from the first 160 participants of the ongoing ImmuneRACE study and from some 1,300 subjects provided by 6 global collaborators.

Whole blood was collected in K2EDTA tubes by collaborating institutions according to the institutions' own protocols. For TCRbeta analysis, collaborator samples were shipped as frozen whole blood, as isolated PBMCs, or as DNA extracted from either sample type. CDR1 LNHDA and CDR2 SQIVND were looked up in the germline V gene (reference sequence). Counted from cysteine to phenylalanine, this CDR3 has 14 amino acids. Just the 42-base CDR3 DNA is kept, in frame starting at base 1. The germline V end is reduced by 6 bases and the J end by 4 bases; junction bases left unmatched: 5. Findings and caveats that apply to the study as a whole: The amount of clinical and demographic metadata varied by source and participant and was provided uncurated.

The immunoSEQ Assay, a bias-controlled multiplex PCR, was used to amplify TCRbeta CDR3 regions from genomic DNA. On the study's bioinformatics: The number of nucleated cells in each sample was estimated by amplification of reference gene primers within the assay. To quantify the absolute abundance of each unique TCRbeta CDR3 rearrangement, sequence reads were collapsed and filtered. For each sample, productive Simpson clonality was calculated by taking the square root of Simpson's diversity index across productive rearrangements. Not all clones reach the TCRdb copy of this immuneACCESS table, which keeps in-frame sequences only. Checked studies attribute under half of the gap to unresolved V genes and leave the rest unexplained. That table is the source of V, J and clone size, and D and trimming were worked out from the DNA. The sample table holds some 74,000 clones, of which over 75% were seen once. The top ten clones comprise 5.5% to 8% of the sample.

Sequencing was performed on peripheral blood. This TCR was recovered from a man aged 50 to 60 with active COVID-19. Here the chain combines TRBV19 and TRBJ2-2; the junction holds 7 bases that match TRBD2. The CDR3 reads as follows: CASRPGGPTGELFF. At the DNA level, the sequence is TGTGCCAGTAGGCCGGGGGGTCCCACCGGGGAGCTGTTTTTT.